These T cell receptor beta chains were read from a single sample in a study of OX40 agonist ivuxolimab in advanced cancers. TCRdb's copy holds only in-frame clones and misses some; the assay was immunoSEQ multiplex PCR. The top ten hold approximately 6% of the sample, which has fewer than 80,000 clones, approximately 86% seen once. The input for sequencing was CD4+ or CD8+ T cells sorted from blood, taken in a trial of the OX40 agonist ivuxolimab. All receptors derive from an adult with an advanced solid tumor such as melanoma, head and neck, liver or kidney cancer. CDR3s include the opening cysteine and the closing phenylalanine or tryptophan. The D gene is left open where the match is weak. Only some rows state a clone size, as once, few, many or a class for expanded clones.

v_gene: TRBV28
abundance: -
d_gene: -
j_gene: TRBJ1-4
CDR3aa: CASSALFATNEKLFF
CDR3nt: TGTGCCAGCAGCGCTCTATTTGCAACTAATGAAAAACTGTTTTTT

v_gene: TRBV11-3
abundance: few
d_gene: -
j_gene: TRBJ2-3
CDR3aa: CASSMDYTDTQYF
CDR3nt: TGTGCCAGCAGCATGGACTACACAGATACGCAGTATTTT

v_gene: TRBV5-3
abundance: once
d_gene: TRBD1
j_gene: TRBJ1-5
CDR3aa: CARSWTGKGLQPQHF
CDR3nt: TGTGCCAGAAGCTGGACAGGGAAAGGTCTTCAGCCCCAGCATTTT

v_gene: TRBV6-1
abundance: -
d_gene: -
j_gene: TRBJ2-7
CDR3aa: CASSSRTDPYEQYF
CDR3nt: TGTGCCAGCAGCTCCAGGACAGATCCCTACGAGCAGTACTTC

v_gene: TRBV9
abundance: -
d_gene: -
j_gene: TRBJ2-1
CDR3aa: CASSVGQATYNEQFF
CDR3nt: TGTGCCAGCAGCGTAGGACAGGCCACCTACAATGAGCAGTTCTTC

v_gene: TRBV19
abundance: -
d_gene: -
j_gene: TRBJ1-1
CDR3aa: CASKRYTEAFF
CDR3nt: TGTGCCAGTAAGAGGTACACTGAAGCTTTCTTT

v_gene: TRBV7-2
abundance: once
d_gene: -
j_gene: TRBJ2-1
CDR3aa: CASSLAAATYNEQFF
CDR3nt: TGTGCCAGCAGCTTAGCGGCGGCAACCTACAATGAGCAGTTCTTC

v_gene: TRBV5-8
abundance: -
d_gene: -
j_gene: TRBJ2-1
CDR3aa: CASSTGWYEQFF
CDR3nt: TGTGCCAGCAGCACAGGGTGGTATGAGCAGTTCTTC

v_gene: TRBV21-1
abundance: -
d_gene: -
j_gene: TRBJ2-2
CDR3aa: CASSKRGGAGQTSNTGELFF
CDR3nt: TGTGCCAGCAGCAAACGCGGGGGGGCGGGACAAACATCGAACACCGGGGAGCTGTTTTTT

v_gene: TRBV9
abundance: -
d_gene: -
j_gene: TRBJ2-2
CDR3aa: CASSGRGLANTGELFF
CDR3nt: TGTGCCAGCAGCGGTCGCGGCCTCGCGAACACCGGGGAGCTGTTTTTT

v_gene: TRBV7-2
abundance: -
d_gene: TRBD1
j_gene: TRBJ2-3
CDR3aa: CASRPSQGGTDTQYF
CDR3nt: TGTGCCAGCAGACCCTCACAGGGGGGCACAGATACGCAGTATTTT

v_gene: TRBV10-1
abundance: -
d_gene: TRBD2
j_gene: TRBJ2-3
CDR3aa: CASSPIAGGTDTQYF
CDR3nt: TGCGCCAGCAGCCCGATAGCGGGGGGTACAGATACGCAGTATTTT

v_gene: TRBV6-5
abundance: -
d_gene: -
j_gene: TRBJ2-7
CDR3aa: CASWPGPGYEQYF
CDR3nt: TGTGCCAGCTGGCCGGGCCCCGGATACGAGCAGTACTTC

v_gene: TRBV7-9
abundance: -
d_gene: -
j_gene: TRBJ1-1
CDR3aa: CASGWATEAFF
CDR3nt: TGTGCCAGCGGGTGGGCGACTGAAGCTTTCTTT

v_gene: TRBV7-6
abundance: -
d_gene: -
j_gene: TRBJ1-6
CDR3aa: CASSPRATGTRISSPLHF
CDR3nt: TGTGCCAGCAGCCCCCGAGCGACCGGGACAAGGATTAGCTCACCCCTCCACTTT

v_gene: TRBV6-6
abundance: -
d_gene: TRBD1
j_gene: TRBJ1-2
CDR3aa: CASSDRGGGYTF
CDR3nt: TGTGCCAGCAGCGACAGGGGGGGAGGCTACACCTTC